This TCR beta chain was recovered during a study of T and B cells in COVID-19 patients. Blood genomic DNA input for TRB amplification was 250-500 ng. The junction had 10 bases not matched to a gene; V was cut back by 6 bases and J by 6 bases. CDR1 is LNHDA, CDR2 SQIVND, per germline (reference sequence). This CDR3 comprises 14 residues. Multiplex PCR with BIOMED2 TRB-A/B primer pools amplified TRB rearrangements. TCRdb ran MiXCR on the multiplex PCR reads and lists one entry per CDR3 protein. The data hold about 5,000 distinct CDR3 sequences, with roughly 23% observed a single time. Remarks on this clonotype: It may be a read error: a sequence one base away is much more abundant.

This sequence originates from a human donor with active COVID-19. The rearrangement joins TRBV19 to TRBJ1-1; 7 nucleotides agree with TRBD1. The specimen sequenced was blood. CDR3 in amino acids: CASRADRAAAEAFF. The CDR3 DNA is TGTGCCAGTAGAGCCGACAGGGCGGCTGCTGAAGCTTTCTTT.